The 11 T cell receptor beta chains below come from one sample, sequenced in a study of shared clonotypes between healthy human individuals (TCRdb year 2020). Receptor amplification or capture employed the immunoSEQ multiplex PCR assay. Here the immuneACCESS table is served through TCRdb, limited to in-frame sequences with V and J called. Missing clones are a known gap in these copies; in checked studies unresolved V genes cover under half, and the rest lacks a known reason. The sample yields about 480,000 clones; approximately 79% were counted once. About 12% of the sample belongs to the ten largest clones. Sequences were obtained from PBMCs. Receptor source: a woman aged 40 to 55 in good health. Some clones in this sample may be carry-over from other donors' samples.

This chain joins TRBV5-1 and TRBJ2-3; 12 nucleotides align to TRBD2. J was trimmed by 2 bases and V by 3 bases; bases with no gene match: 4. Germline CDR1 reads SGHRS; CDR2 reads YFSETQ. The CDR3 sequence is 16 residues long. CDR3: CASSSSGRADTDTQYF. CDR3 nucleotide sequence: TGCGCCAGCAGCTCTAGCGGGAGGGCCGACACAGATACGCAGTATTTT.

The rearrangement links TRBV14 to TRBJ2-3, with TRBD2 as a possible D gene (5 bases). Germline V lookup: CDR1 SGHDN, CDR2 FVKESK. The CDR3 has 15 residues. Trimming removed 1 base at V and 1 base at J, with 9 bases between. The CDR3 region is CASSQGARGTDTQYF. CDR3 DNA: TGTGCCAGCAGCCAAGGCGCGCGGGGCACAGATACGCAGTATTTT.

This clone has only one observation. The rearrangement links TRBV29-1 to TRBJ2-1, with 8 positions matching TRBD2. This CDR3 has 16 residues. CDR1 and CDR2 (germline): SQVTM, ANQGSEA. With 3 bases clipped from V and 15 bases from J, the junction kept 22 bases outside the gene matches. Written as DNA, the CDR3 is TGCAGCGTTGACCCCCCGGGAGGGATGCACTATAGCCCGACGTTCTTC. It encodes CSVDPPGGMHYSPTFF.

On this clone: Given the absence of the conserved phenylalanine or tryptophan at the CDR3 end, a read error is likely. The CDR3, as DNA: TGCAGCGTTGCAAAGGGCTACACCCTC. This codes for CSVAKGYTL. The chain links TRBV29-1 to TRBJ1-2; no definite D call. Between the trimmed V and J ends, which lost 4 bases and 8 bases, there was a span of 5 bases. Looked up from germline, CDR1 is SQVTM and CDR2 is ANQGSEA. This CDR3 has 9 residues.

About this clone itself: One end of the junction fails to match germline, which may point to a read error. This rearrangement joins TRBV11-2 to TRBJ2-3; the D is unclear. The CDR3 is 15 amino acids. The germline V gene has CDR1 SGHAT and CDR2 FQNNGV. The CDR3 loop is CASSLDEWSRDTQYF. The DNA of the CDR3 is TGTGCCAGCAGCTTAGATGAGTGGAGCAGAGATACGCAGTATTTT.

In its sample, this clone was seen a few times. This chain links TRBV2 with TRBJ1-1; D gene ambiguous. V was shortened by 10 bases and J by 8 bases, with 20 bases between the two germline ends. This CDR3 contains 13 residues. Germline CDR1 and CDR2: SNHLY and FYNNEI. The CDR3 loop reads CATRTPGRMEAFF. The CDR3 DNA is TGTGCCACCAGGACGCCGGGGAGGATGGAAGCTTTCTTT.

This clone was recorded at least ten times. The chain couples TRBV5-4 to TRBJ2-2, with TRBD1 matching over 8 bases. Trimming removed 0 bases from V and 0 bases from J; junction bases left unmatched: 7. This CDR3 has 18 amino acids. Per the germline V gene, CDR1 is SGHNT and CDR2 is YYREEE (reference sequence). The DNA of the CDR3 is TGTGCCAGCAGCTTGGGGTTCGGGACAGGATCGAACACCGGGGAGCTGTTTTTT. Translation: CASSLGFGTGSNTGELFF. The full variable domain, with the rest looked up from reference TRBV5-4 and TRBJ2-2, is ETGVTQSPTHLIKTRGQQVTLRCSSQSGHNTVSWYQQALGQGPQFIFQYYREEENGRGNFPPRFSGLQFPNYSSELNVNALELDDSALYLCASSLGFGTGSNTGELFFGEGSRLTVL.

The V and J genes are TRBV6-5 and TRBJ2-1, with no clear D. The ends were cut back, 7 bases at V and 10 bases at J, with 14 bases in the middle. This CDR3 is 12 amino acids long. Germline lookup yields CDR1 MNHEY and CDR2 SVGAGI. CDR3 coding DNA: TGTGCCAGCACCCGGGTCTCCGGGGAGCAGTTCTTC. It is translated as CASTRVSGEQFF.

About this clone itself: The same CDR3 also results from other DNA sequences found in this sample. The J gene is TRBJ2-5, the V gene TRBV18; 9 bases are shared with TRBD1. V dropped 5 bases and J dropped 4; count of bases not matched to a gene: 5. CDR1 KGHSH and CDR2 LQKENI come from the germline V gene. The CDR3 totals 14 residues. The CDR3 loop reads CASSAGQGGETQYF. The CDR3 DNA reads as TGTGCCAGCTCAGCGGGACAGGGCGGAGAGACCCAGTACTTC.

V gene TRBV7-2 combines with J gene TRBJ2-3; tentative D call: TRBD2 (7 bases). V lost 6 bases, J lost 5 bases, and 9 bases lay in between. This CDR3 is 12 amino acids long. The germline CDR1 and CDR2 sequences are SGHTA and FQGNSA. In nucleotides, the CDR3 is TGTGCCAGCAGAGGGGGGGGAGATACGCAGTATTTT. It is translated as CASRGGGDTQYF.

This clone came up once. The chain has TRBV18 and TRBJ2-3, with D hard to call. CDR1 and CDR2 from the germline V gene are KGHSH and LQKENI. The CDR3 has 12 amino acids. V dropped 4 bases and J dropped 4 bases, with 6 bases sitting between them. Written as DNA, the CDR3 is TGTGCCAGCTCACGGGTGGCAGATACGCAGTATTTT. Its translation: CASSRVADTQYF. Variable domain in full (rest from reference TRBV18 and TRBJ2-3): NAGVMQNPRHLVRRRGQEARLRCSPMKGHSHVYWYRQLPEEGLKFMVYLQKENIIDESGMPKERFSAEFPKEGPSILRIQQVVRGDSAAYFCASSRVADTQYFGPGTRLTVL.